This T cell receptor beta chain was found in a study of radiotherapy plus CTLA-4 blockade in lung cancer (dated by TCRdb to the late 2010s). Turning to the overall study: Among the enrolled patients, about 19% had an objective response, and around 31% reached disease control.

The study tested focal radiation therapy combined with CTLA-4 blockade (ipilimumab) in patients with chemo-refractory metastatic non-small-cell lung cancer. The CDR3 contains 15 residues, cysteine and phenylalanine counted. Here the CDR3 DNA is all that survives: 45 bases in frame from base 1. Relative to germline, V is 0 bases shorter and J is 0 bases shorter, with 5 bases between their ends. CDR1 and CDR2 were assigned from the germline V gene as KGHSH and LQKENI. General conclusions and limits of the study: After treatment with radiotherapy and ipilimumab, TCR clones that originated in tumors expanded in peripheral blood. The strongest predictors of response were reported to be early dynamic shifts in blood T cell clones along with a rise in serum interferon-beta following radiation.

Libraries were built with the immunoSEQ multiplex PCR assay. TCRdb holds this immuneACCESS table with in-frame rearrangements only. Some clones are missing; in checked studies, unresolved V genes explain under half, and the rest has no known cause. In this sample the table shows fewer than 85,000 clones, around 87% of which occur a single time. The ten most abundant clones make up roughly 0.95% of the sample. About this clone itself: Its antigen remains undetermined. Base quality data are lacking; no much larger clone is found one base away.

The sequencing used peripheral blood, collected from a patient treated with radiotherapy plus ipilimumab. Rearrangement joined TRBV18 to TRBJ2-2; the D gene cannot be resolved reliably. The origin of this receptor is a human donor with non-small cell lung cancer who had stable disease on radiotherapy plus ipilimumab. Here the CDR3 is given as CASSPPSSNTGELFF. In nucleotides, the sequence is TGTGCCAGCTCACCACCCAGCTCGAACACCGGGGAGCTGTTTTTT.